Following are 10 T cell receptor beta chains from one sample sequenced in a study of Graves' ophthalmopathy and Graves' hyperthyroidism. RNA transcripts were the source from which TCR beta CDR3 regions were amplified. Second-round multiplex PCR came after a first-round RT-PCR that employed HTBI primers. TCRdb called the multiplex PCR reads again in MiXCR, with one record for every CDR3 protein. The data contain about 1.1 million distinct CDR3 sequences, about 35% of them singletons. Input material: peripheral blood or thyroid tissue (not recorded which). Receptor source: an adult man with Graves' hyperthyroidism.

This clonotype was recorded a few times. CDR3 sequence (DNA): TGTGCCAGCAGCCGAGGACAGGAGACAAACACCATATATTTT. It codes for CASSRGQETNTIYF. The genes are TRBV5-5 and TRBJ1-3, with 7 bases identical to TRBD1. The CDR3 spans 14 residues. J lost 6 bases, V lost 4 bases, and 7 bases had no gene match. The germline V gene has CDR1 SGHKS and CDR2 YYEKEE (reference sequence).

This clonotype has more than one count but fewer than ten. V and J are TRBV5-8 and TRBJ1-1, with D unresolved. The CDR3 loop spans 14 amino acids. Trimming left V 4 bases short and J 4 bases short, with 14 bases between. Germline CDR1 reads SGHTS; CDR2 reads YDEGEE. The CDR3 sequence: CASSPQVKGTEAFF. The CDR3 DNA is TGTGCCAGCAGCCCGCAGGTTAAGGGCACTGAAGCTTTCTTT.

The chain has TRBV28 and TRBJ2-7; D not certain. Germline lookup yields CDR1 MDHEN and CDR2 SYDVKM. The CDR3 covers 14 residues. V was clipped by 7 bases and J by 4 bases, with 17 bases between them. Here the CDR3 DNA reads TGTGCCAGCAATTCCCCCCCTTTTACGTACGAGCAGTACTTC. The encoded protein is CASNSPPFTYEQYF.

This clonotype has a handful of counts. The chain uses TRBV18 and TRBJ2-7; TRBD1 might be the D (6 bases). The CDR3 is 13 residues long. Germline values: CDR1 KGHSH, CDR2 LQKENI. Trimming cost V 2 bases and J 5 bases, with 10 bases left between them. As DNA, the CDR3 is TGTGCCAGCTCACCATTGGACAGACACGAGCAGTACTTC. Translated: CASSPLDRHEQYF. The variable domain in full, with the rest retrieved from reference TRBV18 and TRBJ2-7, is NAGVMQNPRHLVRRRGQEARLRCSPMKGHSHVYWYRQLPEEGLKFMVYLQKENIIDESGMPKERFSAEFPKEGPSILRIQQVVRGDSAAYFCASSPLDRHEQYFGPGTRLTVT.

Here the CDR3 reads CASSIRGASGTYEQYF. In nucleotides, the CDR3 is TGTGCCAGTAGTATCCGGGGGGCTAGCGGTACCTACGAGCAGTACTTC. V and J are TRBV19 and TRBJ2-7, with D perhaps TRBD2 (7 bases). The CDR3 is made up of 16 amino acids. Between the trimmed V and J ends, which lost 3 bases and 2 bases, there was a span of 17 bases. CDR1 is LNHDA and CDR2 is SQIVND in the germline V gene (reference sequence).

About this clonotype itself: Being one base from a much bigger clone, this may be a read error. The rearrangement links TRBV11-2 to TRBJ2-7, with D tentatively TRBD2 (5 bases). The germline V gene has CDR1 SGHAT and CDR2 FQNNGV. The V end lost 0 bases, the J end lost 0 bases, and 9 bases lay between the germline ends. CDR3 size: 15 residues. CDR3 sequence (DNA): TGTGCCAGCAGCTTAGAGTCGGGGAGCTCCTACGAGCAGTACTTC. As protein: CASSLESGSSYEQYF.

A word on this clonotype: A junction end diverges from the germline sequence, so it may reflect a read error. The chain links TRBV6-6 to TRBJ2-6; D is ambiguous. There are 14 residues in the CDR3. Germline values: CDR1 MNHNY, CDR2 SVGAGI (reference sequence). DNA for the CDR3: TGTGCCATCAGTGAATACTCTGGAGCCAACGTCCTGACTTTC. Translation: CAISEYSGANVLTF.

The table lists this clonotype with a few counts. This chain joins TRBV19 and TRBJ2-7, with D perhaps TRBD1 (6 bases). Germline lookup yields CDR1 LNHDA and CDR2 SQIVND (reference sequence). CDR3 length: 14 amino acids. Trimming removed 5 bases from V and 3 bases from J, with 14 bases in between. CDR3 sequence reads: CASSRTRGGYEQYF. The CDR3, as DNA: TGTGCCAGTAGTCGCACCAGGGGCGGCTACGAGCAGTACTTC.

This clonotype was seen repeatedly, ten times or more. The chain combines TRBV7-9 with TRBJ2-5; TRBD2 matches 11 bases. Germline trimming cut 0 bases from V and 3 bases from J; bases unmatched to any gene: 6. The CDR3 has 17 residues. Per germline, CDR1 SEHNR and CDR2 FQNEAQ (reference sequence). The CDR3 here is CASSLAPLAGAKETQYF. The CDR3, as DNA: TGTGCCAGCAGCTTAGCGCCACTAGCGGGAGCAAAAGAGACCCAGTACTTC. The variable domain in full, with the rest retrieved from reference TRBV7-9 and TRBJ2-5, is DTGVSQNPRHKITKRGQNVTFRCDPISEHNRLYWYRQTLGQGPEFLTYFQNEAQLEKSRLLSDRFSAERPKGSFSTLEIQRTEQGDSAMYLCASSLAPLAGAKETQYFGPGTRLLVL.

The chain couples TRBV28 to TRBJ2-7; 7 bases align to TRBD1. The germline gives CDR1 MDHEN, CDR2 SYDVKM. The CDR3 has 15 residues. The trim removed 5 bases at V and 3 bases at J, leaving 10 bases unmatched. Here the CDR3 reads CASSTRYRGSYEQYF. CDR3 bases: TGTGCCAGCAGTACGAGATACAGGGGTAGCTACGAGCAGTACTTC.